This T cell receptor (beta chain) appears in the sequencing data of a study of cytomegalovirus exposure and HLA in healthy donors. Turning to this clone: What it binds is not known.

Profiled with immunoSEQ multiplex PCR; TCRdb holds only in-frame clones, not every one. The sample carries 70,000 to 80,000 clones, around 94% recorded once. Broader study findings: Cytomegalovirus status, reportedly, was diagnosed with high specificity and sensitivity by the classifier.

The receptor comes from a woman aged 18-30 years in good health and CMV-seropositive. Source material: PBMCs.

CDR3 bases: TGTGCCAGCAGACCGGACAGAAAATATAGCAATCAGCCCCAGCATTTT. Translating it yields CASRPDRKYSNQPQHF. The gene calls are TRBV6-6 and TRBJ1-5; TRBD1 is a possible D gene (6 bases). The V gene's germline CDR1 is MNHNY and CDR2 SVGAGI (reference sequence). V was clipped by 6 bases and J by 0 bases, with 15 bases between them. The CDR3 is 16 residues long.